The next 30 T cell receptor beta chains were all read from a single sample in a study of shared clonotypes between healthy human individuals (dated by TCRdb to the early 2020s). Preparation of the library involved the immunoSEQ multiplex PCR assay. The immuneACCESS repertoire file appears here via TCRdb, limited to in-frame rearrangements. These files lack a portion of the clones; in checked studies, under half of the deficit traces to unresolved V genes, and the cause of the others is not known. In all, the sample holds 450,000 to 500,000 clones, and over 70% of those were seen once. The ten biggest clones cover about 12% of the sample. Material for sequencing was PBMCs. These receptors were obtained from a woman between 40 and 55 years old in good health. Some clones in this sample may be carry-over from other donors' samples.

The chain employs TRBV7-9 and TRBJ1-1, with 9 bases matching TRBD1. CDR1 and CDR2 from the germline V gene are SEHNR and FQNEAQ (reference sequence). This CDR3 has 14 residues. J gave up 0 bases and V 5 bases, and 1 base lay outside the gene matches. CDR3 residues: CASSRTGVNTEAFF. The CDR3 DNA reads TGTGCCAGCAGCAGGACAGGGGTGAACACTGAAGCTTTCTTT.

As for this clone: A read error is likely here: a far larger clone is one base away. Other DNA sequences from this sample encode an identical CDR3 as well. CDR3 bases: TGTGCCAGCAGCTCCGAACCGGGACAGGAGAACACCGGTGAGCTGTTTTTT. Residues: CASSSEPGQENTGELFF. V and J are TRBV7-9 and TRBJ2-2; 8 bases agree with TRBD1. Germline V lookup: CDR1 SEHNR, CDR2 FQNEAQ (reference sequence). CDR3 size: 17 residues.

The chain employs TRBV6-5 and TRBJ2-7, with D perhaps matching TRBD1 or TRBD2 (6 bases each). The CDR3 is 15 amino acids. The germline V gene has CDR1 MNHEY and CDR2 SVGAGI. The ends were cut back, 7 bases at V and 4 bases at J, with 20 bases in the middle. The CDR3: CASMTLGGTPYEQYF. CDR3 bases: TGTGCCAGCATGACCCTAGGAGGGACACCTTACGAGCAGTACTTC.

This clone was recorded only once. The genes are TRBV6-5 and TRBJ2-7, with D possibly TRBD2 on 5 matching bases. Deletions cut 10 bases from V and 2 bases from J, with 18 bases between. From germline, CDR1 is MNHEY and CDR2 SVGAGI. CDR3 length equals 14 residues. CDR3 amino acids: CATSRTGVTYEQYF. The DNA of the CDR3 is TGTGCCACCTCCCGCACCGGGGTTACCTACGAGCAGTACTTC.

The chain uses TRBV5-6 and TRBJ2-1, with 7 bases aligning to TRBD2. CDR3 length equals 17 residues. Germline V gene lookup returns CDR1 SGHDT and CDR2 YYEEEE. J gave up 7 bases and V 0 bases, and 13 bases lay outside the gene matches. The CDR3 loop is CASSLGVAGTGWNEQFF. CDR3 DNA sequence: TGTGCCAGCAGCTTGGGGGTAGCGGGTACTGGATGGAATGAGCAGTTCTTC.

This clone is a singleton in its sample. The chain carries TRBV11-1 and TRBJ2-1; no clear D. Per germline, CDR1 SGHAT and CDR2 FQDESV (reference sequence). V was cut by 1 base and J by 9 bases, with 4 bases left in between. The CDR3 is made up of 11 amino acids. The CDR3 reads CASSLEGEQFF. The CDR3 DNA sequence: TGTGCCAGCAGCTTAGAGGGTGAGCAGTTCTTC.

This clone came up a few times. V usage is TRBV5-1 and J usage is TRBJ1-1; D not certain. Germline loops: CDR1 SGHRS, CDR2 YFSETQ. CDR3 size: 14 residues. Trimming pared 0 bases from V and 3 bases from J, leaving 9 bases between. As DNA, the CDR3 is TGCGCCAGCAGCTTGGTCCCGGTTGACACTGAAGCTTTCTTT. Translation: CASSLVPVDTEAFF.

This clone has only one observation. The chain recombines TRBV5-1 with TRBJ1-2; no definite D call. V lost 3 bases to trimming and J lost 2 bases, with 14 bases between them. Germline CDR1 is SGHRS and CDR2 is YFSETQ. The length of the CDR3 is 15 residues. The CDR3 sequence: CASSSLGVQNYGYTF. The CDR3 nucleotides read TGCGCCAGCAGCTCCCTCGGGGTGCAGAACTATGGCTACACCTTC.

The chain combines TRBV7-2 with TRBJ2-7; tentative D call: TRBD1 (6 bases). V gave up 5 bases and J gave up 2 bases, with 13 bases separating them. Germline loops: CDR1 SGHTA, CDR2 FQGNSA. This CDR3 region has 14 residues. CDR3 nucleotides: TGTGCCAGCAGCCCTCGGACAGAGACCTACGAGCAGTACTTC. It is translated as CASSPRTETYEQYF.

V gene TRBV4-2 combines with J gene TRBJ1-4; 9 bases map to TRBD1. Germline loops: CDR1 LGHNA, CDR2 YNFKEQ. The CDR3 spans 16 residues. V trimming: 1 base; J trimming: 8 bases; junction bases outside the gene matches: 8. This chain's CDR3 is CASSQVVDRGGEKLFF. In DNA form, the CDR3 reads TGTGCCAGCAGCCAAGTTGTGGACAGGGGAGGAGAAAAACTGTTTTTT.

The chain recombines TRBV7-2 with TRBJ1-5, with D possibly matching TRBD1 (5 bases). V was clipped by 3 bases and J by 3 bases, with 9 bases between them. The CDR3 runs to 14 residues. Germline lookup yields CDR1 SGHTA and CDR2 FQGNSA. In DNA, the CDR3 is TGTGCCAGCAGCTTCGCGGGGCTCAATCAGCCCCAGCATTTT. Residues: CASSFAGLNQPQHF.

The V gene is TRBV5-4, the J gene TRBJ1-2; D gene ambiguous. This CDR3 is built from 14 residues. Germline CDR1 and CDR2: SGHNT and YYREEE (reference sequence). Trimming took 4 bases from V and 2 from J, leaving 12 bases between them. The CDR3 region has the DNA TGTGCCAGCAGCCCCAGCGGGAGAAACTATGGCTACACCTTC. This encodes CASSPSGRNYGYTF. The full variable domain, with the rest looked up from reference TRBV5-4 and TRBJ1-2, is ETGVTQSPTHLIKTRGQQVTLRCSSQSGHNTVSWYQQALGQGPQFIFQYYREEENGRGNFPPRFSGLQFPNYSSELNVNALELDDSALYLCASSPSGRNYGYTFGSGTRLTVV.

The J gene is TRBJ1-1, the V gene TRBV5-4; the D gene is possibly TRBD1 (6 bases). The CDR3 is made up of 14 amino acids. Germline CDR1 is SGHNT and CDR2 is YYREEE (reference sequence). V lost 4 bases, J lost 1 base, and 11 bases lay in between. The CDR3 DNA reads TGTGCCAGCAGCCAGGGGATGACGAACACTGAAGCTTTCTTT. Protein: CASSQGMTNTEAFF.

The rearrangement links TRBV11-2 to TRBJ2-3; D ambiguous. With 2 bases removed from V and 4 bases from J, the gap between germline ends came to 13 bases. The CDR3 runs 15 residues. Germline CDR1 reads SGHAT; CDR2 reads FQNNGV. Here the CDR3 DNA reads TGTGCCAGCAGCTTACCCCGGCTAGATTCAGATACGCAGTATTTT. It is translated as CASSLPRLDSDTQYF.

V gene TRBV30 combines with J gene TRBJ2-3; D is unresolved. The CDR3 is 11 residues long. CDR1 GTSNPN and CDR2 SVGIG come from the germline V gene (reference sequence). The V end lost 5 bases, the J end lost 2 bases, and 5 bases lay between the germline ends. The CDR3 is CAWLSTDTQYF. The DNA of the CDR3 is TGTGCCTGGCTATCCACAGATACGCAGTATTTT.

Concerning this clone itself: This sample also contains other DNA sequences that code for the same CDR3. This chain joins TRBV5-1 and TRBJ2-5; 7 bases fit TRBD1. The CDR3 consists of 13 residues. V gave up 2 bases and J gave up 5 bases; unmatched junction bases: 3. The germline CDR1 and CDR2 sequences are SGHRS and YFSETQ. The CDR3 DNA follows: TGCGCCAGCAGCTTTAGGGGGCAGGAGACCCAGTACTTC. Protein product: CASSFRGQETQYF.

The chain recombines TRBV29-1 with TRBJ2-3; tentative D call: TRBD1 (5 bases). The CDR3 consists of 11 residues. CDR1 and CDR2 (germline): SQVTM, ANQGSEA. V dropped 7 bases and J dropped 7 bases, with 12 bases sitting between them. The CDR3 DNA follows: TGCAGCGCCAGGGTAGATAATACGCAGTATTTT. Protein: CSARVDNTQYF.

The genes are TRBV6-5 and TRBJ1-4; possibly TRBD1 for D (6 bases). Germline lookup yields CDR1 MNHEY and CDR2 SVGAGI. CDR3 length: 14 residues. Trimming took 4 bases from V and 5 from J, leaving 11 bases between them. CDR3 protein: CASSSEGGNEKLFF. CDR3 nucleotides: TGTGCCAGCAGTTCGGAAGGGGGAAATGAAAAACTGTTTTTT.

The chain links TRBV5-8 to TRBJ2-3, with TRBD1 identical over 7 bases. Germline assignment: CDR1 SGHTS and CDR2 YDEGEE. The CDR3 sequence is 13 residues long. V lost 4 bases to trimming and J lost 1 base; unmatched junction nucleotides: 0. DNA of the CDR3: TGTGCCAGCAGCGGACAGGGCACAGATACGCAGTATTTT. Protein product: CASSGQGTDTQYF.

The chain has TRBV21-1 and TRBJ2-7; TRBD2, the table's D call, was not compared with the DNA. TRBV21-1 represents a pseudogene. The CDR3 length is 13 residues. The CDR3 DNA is TGTGCCAGCAGCATCGGAGGAGGATACGAGCAGTACTTC. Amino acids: CASSIGGGYEQYF.

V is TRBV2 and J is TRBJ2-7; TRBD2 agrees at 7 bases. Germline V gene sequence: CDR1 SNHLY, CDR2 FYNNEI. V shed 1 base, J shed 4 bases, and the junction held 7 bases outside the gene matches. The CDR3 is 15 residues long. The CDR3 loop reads CASSEGWGGPYEQYF. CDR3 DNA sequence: TGTGCCAGCAGTGAAGGGTGGGGAGGGCCTTACGAGCAGTACTTC.

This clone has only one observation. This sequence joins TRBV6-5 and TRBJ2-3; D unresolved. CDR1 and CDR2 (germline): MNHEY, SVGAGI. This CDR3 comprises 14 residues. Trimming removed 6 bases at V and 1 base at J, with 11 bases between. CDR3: CASSMDLGTDTQYF. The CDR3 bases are TGTGCCAGCAGCATGGACCTGGGCACAGATACGCAGTATTTT.

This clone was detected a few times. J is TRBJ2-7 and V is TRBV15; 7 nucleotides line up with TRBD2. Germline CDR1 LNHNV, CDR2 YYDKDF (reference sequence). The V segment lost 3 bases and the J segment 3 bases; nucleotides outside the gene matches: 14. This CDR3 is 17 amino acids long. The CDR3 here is CATSSQQRGRPYYEQYF. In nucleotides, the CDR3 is TGTGCCACCAGCAGCCAACAACGCGGGAGACCATACTACGAGCAGTACTTC.

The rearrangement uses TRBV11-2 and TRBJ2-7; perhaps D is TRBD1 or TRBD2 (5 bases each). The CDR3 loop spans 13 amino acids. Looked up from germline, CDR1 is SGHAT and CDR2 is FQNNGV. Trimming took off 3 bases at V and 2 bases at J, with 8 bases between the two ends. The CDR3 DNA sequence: TGTGCCAGCAGCTTCGGGGCCCCCTACGAGCAGTACTTC. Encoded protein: CASSFGAPYEQYF.

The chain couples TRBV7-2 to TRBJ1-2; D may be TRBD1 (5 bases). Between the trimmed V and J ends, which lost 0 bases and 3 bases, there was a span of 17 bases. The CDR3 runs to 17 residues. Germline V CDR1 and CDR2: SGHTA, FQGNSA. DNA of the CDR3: TGTGCCAGCAGCTTAGCGTTTGGGGGTCGGGCTGACTATGGCTACACCTTC. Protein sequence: CASSLAFGGRADYGYTF.

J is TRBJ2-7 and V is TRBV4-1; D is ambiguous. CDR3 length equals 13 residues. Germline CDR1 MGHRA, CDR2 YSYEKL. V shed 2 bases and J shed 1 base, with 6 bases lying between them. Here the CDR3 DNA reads TGCGCCAGCAGCCAAATAGCTTCCTACGAGCAGTACTTC. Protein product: CASSQIASYEQYF.

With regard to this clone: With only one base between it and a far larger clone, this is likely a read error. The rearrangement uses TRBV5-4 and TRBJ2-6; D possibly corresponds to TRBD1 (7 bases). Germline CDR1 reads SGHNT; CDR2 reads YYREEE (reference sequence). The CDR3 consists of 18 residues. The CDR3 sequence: CASSSGGTASSVANVLTF. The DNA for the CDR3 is TGTGCCAGCAGCTCAGGGGGGACGGCGAGCTCTGTGGCCAACGTCCTGACTTTC.

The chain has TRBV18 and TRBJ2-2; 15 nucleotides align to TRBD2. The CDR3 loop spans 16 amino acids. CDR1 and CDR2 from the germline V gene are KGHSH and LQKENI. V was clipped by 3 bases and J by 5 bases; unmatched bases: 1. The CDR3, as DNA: TGTGCCAGCTCACCGGGACTAGCGGGAGGTACCGGGGAGCTGTTTTTT. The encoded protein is CASSPGLAGGTGELFF. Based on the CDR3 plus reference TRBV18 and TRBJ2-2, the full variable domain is NAGVMQNPRHLVRRRGQEARLRCSPMKGHSHVYWYRQLPEEGLKFMVYLQKENIIDESGMPKERFSAEFPKEGPSILRIQQVVRGDSAAYFCASSPGLAGGTGELFFGEGSRLTVL.

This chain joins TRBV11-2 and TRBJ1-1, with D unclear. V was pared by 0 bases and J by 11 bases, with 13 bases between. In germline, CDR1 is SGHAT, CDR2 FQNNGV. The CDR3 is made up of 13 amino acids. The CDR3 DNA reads TGTGCCAGCAGCTTAGATGGGCCCTACCCCGCTTTCTTT. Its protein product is CASSLDGPYPAFF.

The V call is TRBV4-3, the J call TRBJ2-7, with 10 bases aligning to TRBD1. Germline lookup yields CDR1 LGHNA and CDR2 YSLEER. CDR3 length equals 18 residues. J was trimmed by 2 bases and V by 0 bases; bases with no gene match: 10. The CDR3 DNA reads TGCGCCAGCAGCCAAGACCTAGCTGGGACAGGGGCACCCTACGAGCAGTACTTC. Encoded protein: CASSQDLAGTGAPYEQYF.